The clone carrying this T cell receptor beta chain was detected only a few times. These data are taken from a study of T cells in Graves' hyperthyroidism and ophthalmopathy. The CDR3 loop spans 13 amino acids. Germline CDR1 reads SQVTM; CDR2 reads ANQGSEA. J was trimmed by 5 bases and V by 5 bases; bases with no gene match: 4. Researchers took RNA transcripts and amplified the TCR beta CDR3 regions from them. HTBI primers drove first-round RT-PCR of the TCR CDR3. TCRdb ran MiXCR on the multiplex PCR reads and lists one entry per CDR3 protein. The sample lists some 720,000 distinct CDR3 sequences; roughly 17% were seen once.

The rearrangement uses TRBV29-1 and TRBJ2-1; TRBD2 matches at 9 bases. The receptor's source is a man between 18 and 29 years old with Graves' hyperthyroidism. Sequencing was performed on blood. The CDR3: CSVHRLADNEQFF. CDR3 nucleotides: TGCAGCGTTCATAGACTAGCGGACAATGAGCAGTTCTTC.